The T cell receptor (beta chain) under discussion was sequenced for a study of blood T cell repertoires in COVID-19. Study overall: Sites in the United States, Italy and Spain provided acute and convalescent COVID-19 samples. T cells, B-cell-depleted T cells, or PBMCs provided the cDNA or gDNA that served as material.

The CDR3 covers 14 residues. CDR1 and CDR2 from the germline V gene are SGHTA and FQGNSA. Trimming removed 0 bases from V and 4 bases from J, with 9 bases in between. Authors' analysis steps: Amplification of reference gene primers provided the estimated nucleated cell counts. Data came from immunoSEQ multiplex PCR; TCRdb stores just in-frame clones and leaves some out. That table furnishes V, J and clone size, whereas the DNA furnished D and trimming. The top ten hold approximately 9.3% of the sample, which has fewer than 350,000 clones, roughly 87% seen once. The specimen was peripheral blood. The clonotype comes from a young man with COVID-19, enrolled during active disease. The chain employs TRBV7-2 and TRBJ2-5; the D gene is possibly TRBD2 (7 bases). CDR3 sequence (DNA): TGTGCCAGCAGCTTAGCCGGGGGGCCAGAGACCCAGTACTTC. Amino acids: CASSLAGGPETQYF.